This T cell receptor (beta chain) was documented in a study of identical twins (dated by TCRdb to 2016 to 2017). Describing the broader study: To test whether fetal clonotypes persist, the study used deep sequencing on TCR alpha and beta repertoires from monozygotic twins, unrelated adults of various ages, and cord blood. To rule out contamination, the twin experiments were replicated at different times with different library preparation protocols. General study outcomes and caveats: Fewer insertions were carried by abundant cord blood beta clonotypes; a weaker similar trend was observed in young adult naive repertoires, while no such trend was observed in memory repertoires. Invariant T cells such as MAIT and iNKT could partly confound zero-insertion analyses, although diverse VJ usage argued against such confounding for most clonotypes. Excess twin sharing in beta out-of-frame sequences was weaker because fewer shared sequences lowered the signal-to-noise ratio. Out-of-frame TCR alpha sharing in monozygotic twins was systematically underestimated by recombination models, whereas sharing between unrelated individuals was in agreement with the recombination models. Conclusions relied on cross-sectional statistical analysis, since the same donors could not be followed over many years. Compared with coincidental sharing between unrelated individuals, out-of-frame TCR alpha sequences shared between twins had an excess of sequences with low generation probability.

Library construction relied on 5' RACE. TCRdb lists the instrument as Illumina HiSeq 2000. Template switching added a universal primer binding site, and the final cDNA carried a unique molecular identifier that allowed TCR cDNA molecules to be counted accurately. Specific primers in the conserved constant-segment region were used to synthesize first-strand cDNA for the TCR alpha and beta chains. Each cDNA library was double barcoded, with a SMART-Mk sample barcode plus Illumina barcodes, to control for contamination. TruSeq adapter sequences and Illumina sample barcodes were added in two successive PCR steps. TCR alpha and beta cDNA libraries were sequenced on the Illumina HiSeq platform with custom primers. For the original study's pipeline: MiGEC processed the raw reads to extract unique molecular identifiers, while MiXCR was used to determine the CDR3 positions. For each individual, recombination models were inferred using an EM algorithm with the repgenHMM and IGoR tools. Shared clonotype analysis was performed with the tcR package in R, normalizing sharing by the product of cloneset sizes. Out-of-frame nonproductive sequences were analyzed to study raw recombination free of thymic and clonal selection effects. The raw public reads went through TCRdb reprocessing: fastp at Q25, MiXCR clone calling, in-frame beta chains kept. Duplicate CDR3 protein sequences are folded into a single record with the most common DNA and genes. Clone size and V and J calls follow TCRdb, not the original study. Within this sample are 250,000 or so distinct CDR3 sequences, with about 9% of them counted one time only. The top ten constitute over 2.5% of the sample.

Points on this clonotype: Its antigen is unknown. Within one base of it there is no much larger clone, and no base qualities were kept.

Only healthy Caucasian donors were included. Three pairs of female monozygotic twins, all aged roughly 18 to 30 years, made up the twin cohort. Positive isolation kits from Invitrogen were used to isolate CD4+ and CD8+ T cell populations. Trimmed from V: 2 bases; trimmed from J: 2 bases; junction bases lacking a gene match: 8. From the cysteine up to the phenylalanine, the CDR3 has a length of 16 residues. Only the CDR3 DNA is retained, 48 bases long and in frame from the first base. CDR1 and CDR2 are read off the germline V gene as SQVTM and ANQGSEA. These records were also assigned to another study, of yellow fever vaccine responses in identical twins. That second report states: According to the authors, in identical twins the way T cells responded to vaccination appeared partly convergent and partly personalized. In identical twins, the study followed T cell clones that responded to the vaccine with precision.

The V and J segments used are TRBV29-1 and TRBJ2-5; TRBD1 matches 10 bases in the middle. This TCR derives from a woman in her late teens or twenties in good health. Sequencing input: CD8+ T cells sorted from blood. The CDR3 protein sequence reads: CSVEYVLDRGQETQYF. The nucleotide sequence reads TGCAGCGTTGAATACGTCTTGGACAGGGGGCAAGAGACCCAGTACTTC.